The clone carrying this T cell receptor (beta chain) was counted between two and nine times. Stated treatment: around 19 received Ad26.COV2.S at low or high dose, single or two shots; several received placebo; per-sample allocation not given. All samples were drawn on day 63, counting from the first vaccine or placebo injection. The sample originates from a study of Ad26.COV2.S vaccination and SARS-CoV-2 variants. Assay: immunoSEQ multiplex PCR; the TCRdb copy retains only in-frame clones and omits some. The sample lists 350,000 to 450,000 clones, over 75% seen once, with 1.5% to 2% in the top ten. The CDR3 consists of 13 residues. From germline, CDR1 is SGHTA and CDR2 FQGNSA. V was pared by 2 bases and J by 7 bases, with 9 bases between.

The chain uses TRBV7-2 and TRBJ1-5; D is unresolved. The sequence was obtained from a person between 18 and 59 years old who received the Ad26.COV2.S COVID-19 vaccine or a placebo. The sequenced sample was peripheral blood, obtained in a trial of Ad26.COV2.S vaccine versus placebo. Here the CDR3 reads CASSLQPEQPQHF. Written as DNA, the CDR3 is TGTGCCAGCAGCTTACAGCCTGAGCAGCCCCAGCATTTT.